The present TCR beta chain was sequenced within a study of beta chain features in type 1 diabetes. Study-level background: Sorted cells, about 99 million in number, were examined across all samples. Study-level results: In every one of the four CD4+ subsets, TCRB CDR3s were moderately but significantly shorter in Type 1 diabetes patients. More deletions and fewer insertions at VDJ junctions were found in patients with type 1 diabetes. High-TCR-expressing cells could be over-represented by cDNA sequencing.

CD45RO/CCR7/CD25/CD127/CD95/CD27 separated CD4+ naive, central memory, regulatory and stem cell-like memory cells by sorting. CDR3 size: 13 residues. Deletions cut 7 bases from V and 0 bases from J, with 7 bases between. Germline values: CDR1 MNHNY, CDR2 SVGAGI (reference sequence). TCRB transcripts that were expressed got sequenced, as all of the isolated RNA had been reverse transcribed. Profiling relied on immunoSEQ multiplex PCR, and the TCRdb table lists in-frame clones only, not all of them. The sample lists 50,000 to 70,000 clones, 40% to 60% occurring once. This clone has only one observation. Its antigen remains unidentified.

The receptor was isolated from a woman in her forties with type 1 diabetes. This rearrangement joins TRBV6-6 to TRBJ1-3; D is ambiguous. Sequenced input: Tregs from blood. Written as DNA, the CDR3 is TGTGCCAGCACCGGGAGCTCTGGAAACACCATATATTTT. This codes for CASTGSSGNTIYF.